This TCR beta chain appears in the sequencing data of a study of blood T cell repertoires in COVID-19. The protocol was immunoSEQ multiplex PCR, while the TCRdb copy is restricted to in-frame clones and leaves out a portion. The data show over 45,000 clones, roughly four fifths seen once. This sequence originates from a woman in her sixties or seventies with acute or convalescent COVID-19. Specimen: peripheral blood.

This chain's CDR3 is CASRKDRRAYEQYF. CDR3 nucleotide sequence: TGTGCCAGCAGGAAGGACAGACGGGCCTACGAGCAGTACTTC. V gene TRBV6-5 combines with J gene TRBJ2-7; possibly TRBD1 for D (6 bases). The CDR3 covers 14 residues. The V and J ends lost 6 bases and 2 bases respectively, with 14 bases between them. Germline CDR1 reads MNHEY; CDR2 reads SVGAGI.